Listed here is a single TCR beta chain. At the DNA level, this CDR3 is encoded by other sequences in the same sample as well. The V end was cut by 2 bases, the J end by 1 base, with 2 bases between. CDR1 is DFQATT and CDR2 is SNEGSKA in the germline V gene (reference sequence). This CDR3 contains 11 residues. Per the study methods: Amplification with reference gene primers provided the estimates of nucleated cell counts. TCRdb's table, derived via immunoSEQ multiplex PCR, lists solely in-frame clones and lacks some. For V, J and clone size, that table is used; D and trimming come from the DNA. The sample has 150,000 to 200,000 clones, about 88% seen once. The data were taken from a study of blood T cell repertoires in COVID-19.

This receptor was obtained from a man between 60 and 75 years old with active or convalescent COVID-19. The sequenced sample was peripheral blood. The chain joins TRBV20-1 to TRBJ1-1; D is unclear. CDR3 loop: CSARRNTEAFF. CDR3 nucleotide sequence: TGCAGTGCTAGACGGAACACTGAAGCTTTCTTT.